The present T cell receptor (beta chain) was sequenced within a study of T cells in localized non-small cell lung cancer. J was trimmed by 2 bases and V by 5 bases; bases with no gene match: 6. The length of the CDR3 is 16 residues. CDR1 is SGHNT, CDR2 YENEEA, per germline. Assay: immunoSEQ multiplex PCR; the TCRdb copy retains only in-frame clones and omits some. This repertoire shows roughly 2,600 clones, about 23% found once; its top ten account for over 10%. There are a few counts of this clone. This chain joins TRBV11-3 and TRBJ2-2; 9 nucleotides align to TRBD1. This specimen was normal lung tissue next to the tumor, taken before any cancer treatment. This TCR was recovered from a male donor at least 60 years old with stage II lung adenocarcinoma. The CDR3 region is CASSGGQGKNTGELFF. In nucleotides, the CDR3 is TGTGCCAGCAGCGGTGGACAGGGGAAAAACACCGGGGAGCTGTTTTTT.